This T cell receptor beta chain appears in the sequencing data of a study of T cell repertoires in cytomegalovirus infection. About the study: Alongside well-studied HLA-B-restricted CMV epitopes, recently identified HLA-C-restricted CMV epitopes were also used. Matching HLA type, along with CMV infection, was indicated by public TCR beta signatures. Study-level findings and limits: Frequencies of public TCR beta families were cumulated, and this identified carriers of CMV plus the relevant HLA. HLA-C-restricted CMV-specific TCR beta clonotypes prevailed in the ex vivo response.

This clonotype was seen a single time. The target antigen is unknown. Its ends do not fully match the called genes, so a read error is possible. TCRdb re-derived calls from the reads in MiXCR, one entry per CDR3 protein. Of roughly 800,000 distinct CDR3 sequences listed, just under 30% were seen once; the top ten hold roughly 13%. This CDR3 has 16 residues. The sequence was obtained from a human donor in good health (CMV status not recorded). Some clones in this sample may be carry-over from other donors' samples. Sequencing was performed on cultured CD8+ T cells from PBMCs, taken from culture after CMV antigen stimulation. V is TRBV5-3 and J is TRBJ1-1; D possibly corresponds to TRBD1 (5 bases). TRBV5-3 is an ORF; its function is uncertain. The CDR3 sequence: CASSLVSDSLNTEAFF. The CDR3 nucleotides read TGTGCCAGCAGCTTGGTTTCCGACAGTCTGAACACTGAAGCTTTCTTT.